This T cell receptor beta chain was identified in a study of vaccination and CD4 T cells after COVID-19. Whole-study context: Overlapping spike peptides from SARS-CoV-2, HCoV-NL63, HCoV-OC43 and HCoV-229E served to stimulate the cells.

The CDR3 spans 14 residues. Per the germline V gene, CDR1 is DFQATT and CDR2 is SNEGSKA (reference sequence). With 5 bases clipped from V and 8 bases from J, the junction kept 6 bases outside the gene matches. Concerning this clonotype: The target antigen is unknown.

The Oncomine TCR Beta short-read assay sequenced DNA from cultured CD4+ T cells. TCRdb itself ran the PCR reads through MiXCR, one entry per CDR3 protein. The table lists 20,000 to 25,000 distinct CDR3 sequences, roughly two fifths of them singletons. Time point indicated: late sampling 161 to 241 days after vaccination in a few convalescent patients. Sample treatment: roughly nine-day PBMC culture with coronavirus spike peptide pools or control peptides (ViraFEST assay). ViraFEST sequenced TCRs after peptide-pool expansion of antigen-specific T cells. Both day 3 and day 7 involved replacing half of the medium with fresh IL-2 medium.

This material consisted of CD4+ T cells from blood, cultured in vitro, taken about 7 months after SARS-CoV-2 vaccination. This clonotype was sampled from a human donor who had recovered from COVID-19. The chain uses TRBV20-1 and TRBJ2-1, with 13 bases lining up with TRBD2. The CDR3 loop is CSALGGLAGYEQFF. DNA of the CDR3: TGCAGTGCTCTGGGGGGACTAGCGGGATATGAGCAGTTCTTC.